Each of the 23 T cell receptor beta chains below was sequenced from the same sample in a study of blood T cell repertoires in COVID-19. This table comes from immunoSEQ multiplex PCR, and its TCRdb copy is limited to in-frame clones, with some not included. The table has more than 95,000 clones, less than 90% seen once. Source material: peripheral blood. The source of these receptors is a man aged 80 or over with active or convalescent COVID-19.

The chain joins TRBV9 to TRBJ1-2; the match to TRBD1 covers 7 bases. The CDR3 contains 18 residues. From germline, CDR1 is SGDLS and CDR2 YYNGEE. Germline trimming cut 1 base from V and 4 bases from J; bases unmatched to any gene: 16. CDR3 loop: CASSVLGTESGRFYGYTF. The CDR3 DNA is TGTGCCAGCAGCGTACTCGGGACAGAATCAGGGAGATTCTATGGCTACACCTTC.

The rearrangement joins TRBV12-5 to TRBJ1-5; D possibly corresponds to TRBD1 (6 bases). Germline V gene lookup returns CDR1 LGHNT and CDR2 FRNRAP. Trimming shortened V by 4 bases and J by 0 bases, and 10 bases separated the two germline ends. The CDR3 sequence is 15 residues long. CDR3: CASGYRDYSNQPQHF. The CDR3 region has the DNA TGTGCTAGTGGTTACAGGGACTATAGCAATCAGCCCCAGCATTTT. The entire variable domain, with the rest obtained from reference TRBV12-5 and TRBJ1-5, is as follows: DARVTQTPRHKVTEMGQEVTMRCQPILGHNTVFWYRQTMMQGLELLAYFRNRAPLDDSGMPKDRFSAEMPDATLATLKIQPSEPRDSAVYFCASGYRDYSNQPQHFGDGTRLSIL.

J is TRBJ1-3 and V is TRBV6-6; D not certain. Trimming pared 10 bases from V and 2 bases from J, leaving 15 bases between. This CDR3 has 14 amino acids. Per the germline V gene, CDR1 is MNHNY and CDR2 is SVGAGI (reference sequence). The CDR3: CATSVGGTGNTIYF. For the CDR3, the DNA is TGTGCCACAAGTGTAGGAGGGACTGGAAACACCATATATTTT.

V is TRBV6-6 and J is TRBJ1-4; 8 bases align to TRBD1. Unmatched junction bases numbered 12, after V lost 8 bases and J lost 4 bases. This CDR3 is built from 16 residues. Looked up from germline, CDR1 is MNHNY and CDR2 is SVGAGI (reference sequence). The DNA for the CDR3 is TGTGCCAGCGTGGGAGGCAGGGGGCGCGTTAATGAAAAACTGTTTTTT. This sequence encodes CASVGGRGRVNEKLFF.

This chain connects TRBV7-3 to TRBJ2-5, with TRBD2 matching 7 bases. The V gene end was trimmed by 4 bases and the J gene end by 4 bases; junction bases not matched to a gene: 3. The germline V gene encodes CDR1 SGHTA and CDR2 FQGTGA. The CDR3 is made up of 13 amino acids. The CDR3 DNA follows: TGTGCCAGCAGCTCGACTAGCTCAGAGACCCAGTACTTC. The encoded protein is CASSSTSSETQYF.

The chain combines TRBV2 with TRBJ1-5, with D perhaps TRBD1 (5 bases). The germline gives CDR1 SNHLY, CDR2 FYNNEI. This CDR3 region has 14 residues. Between the trimmed V and J ends, which lost 8 bases and 2 bases, there was a span of 13 bases. The CDR3 DNA is TGTGCCAGCCGCAGGGAAGTTGGCAATCAGCCCCAGCATTTT. Protein product: CASRREVGNQPQHF. The entire variable domain, with the rest obtained from reference TRBV2 and TRBJ1-5, is as follows: EPEVTQTPSHQVTQMGQEVILRCVPISNHLYFYWYRQILGQKVEFLVSFYNNEISEKSEIFDDQFSVERPDGSNFTLKIRSTKLEDSAMYFCASRREVGNQPQHFGDGTRLSIL.

The J gene is TRBJ2-5, the V gene TRBV9; D uncertain. The CDR3 runs 15 residues. Between the trimmed V and J ends, which lost 0 bases and 1 base, there was a span of 10 bases. Germline V gene data show CDR1 as SGDLS and CDR2 as YYNGEE. Written as DNA, the CDR3 is TGTGCCAGCAGCGTAGGAGCACAGACCCAAGAGACCCAGTACTTC. Amino acids: CASSVGAQTQETQYF.

The rearrangement uses TRBV18 and TRBJ2-7, with 9 positions matching TRBD2. The CDR3 is 16 residues long. Germline V gene data show CDR1 as KGHSH and CDR2 as LQKENI. Unmatched junction bases numbered 6, after V lost 2 bases and J lost 1 base. The chain's CDR3 is CASSPSGLAYSYEQYF. The DNA for the CDR3 is TGTGCCAGCTCACCATCCGGACTAGCGTATTCCTACGAGCAGTACTTC. The entire variable domain, with the rest obtained from reference TRBV18 and TRBJ2-7, is as follows: NAGVMQNPRHLVRRRGQEARLRCSPMKGHSHVYWYRQLPEEGLKFMVYLQKENIIDESGMPKERFSAEFPKEGPSILRIQQVVRGDSAAYFCASSPSGLAYSYEQYFGPGTRLTVT.

The V and J genes are TRBV6-5 and TRBJ2-2; D gene ambiguous. Per germline, CDR1 MNHEY and CDR2 SVGAGI. CDR3 length: 15 residues. Trimming cost V 2 bases and J 0 bases, with 7 bases left between them. The CDR3 spells CASSYSVANTGELFF. The CDR3 coding sequence is TGTGCCAGCAGTTACAGTGTAGCGAACACCGGGGAGCTGTTTTTT.

The V gene is TRBV5-1, the J gene TRBJ2-3, with 9 bases matching TRBD2. CDR1 and CDR2 from the germline V gene are SGHRS and YFSETQ. CDR3 size: 16 residues. The ends lost 1 base at V and 8 bases at J; junction bases unmatched: 11. CDR3 bases: TGCGCCAGCAGCTTGCGATCTAGCGGGGCCCTCGGTACGCAGTATTTT. It specifies CASSLRSSGALGTQYF.

This chain uses TRBV6-5 with TRBJ2-7; tentative D call: TRBD2 (5 bases). The CDR3 covers 16 residues. CDR1 and CDR2 (germline): MNHEY, SVGAGI. The V gene lost 2 bases and the J gene lost 2 bases, with 16 bases spanning the gap. The CDR3 nucleotides are TGTGCCAGCAGTTACGGCCCACTTACTAGGACCTACGAGCAGTACTTC. Translating gives CASSYGPLTRTYEQYF.

The gene calls are TRBV28 and TRBJ1-2, with 12 bases lining up with TRBD1. After removal of 6 bases from V and 4 bases from J, the junction contained 9 bases not matched to a gene. Germline values: CDR1 MDHEN, CDR2 SYDVKM. The CDR3 contains 16 residues. The CDR3 sequence is CASSTGTGGLGYGYTF. The CDR3 DNA is TGTGCCAGCAGCACCGGGACAGGGGGCCTGGGCTATGGCTACACCTTC.

The rearrangement links TRBV2 to TRBJ1-1, with D uncertain. Germline V CDR1 and CDR2: SNHLY, FYNNEI. The V gene lost 6 bases and the J gene lost 0 bases, with 11 bases spanning the gap. This CDR3 region has 14 residues. CDR3 bases: TGTGCCAGCAGCATCGACATACTGAACACTGAAGCTTTCTTT. It translates to CASSIDILNTEAFF.

The chain has TRBV6-6 and TRBJ1-5; 7 bases agree with TRBD1. Germline V CDR1 and CDR2: MNHNY, SVGAGI (reference sequence). This CDR3 has 15 residues. J lost 6 bases, V lost 6 bases, and 11 bases had no gene match. In DNA form, the CDR3 reads TGTGCCAGCAGCTCTCGTGGACAGGTTGGTCAGCCCCAGCATTTT. Protein sequence: CASSSRGQVGQPQHF.

The CDR3 DNA is TGTGCCACCAGCATGGGGACAGTGAGCAAGCCCCAGCATTTT. This codes for CATSMGTVSKPQHF. The chain uses TRBV15 and TRBJ1-5, with TRBD1 matching 7 bases. This CDR3 has 14 residues. V was pared by 4 bases and J by 8 bases, with 8 bases of the junction left unmatched. Germline V gene lookup returns CDR1 LNHNV and CDR2 YYDKDF (reference sequence).

The rearrangement links TRBV29-1 to TRBJ2-2; 13 bases align to TRBD2. J gave up 4 bases and V 6 bases, and 2 bases lay outside the gene matches. Per germline, CDR1 SQVTM and CDR2 ANQGSEA. CDR3 length: 14 residues. For the CDR3, the DNA is TGCAGCGTAACTAGCGGGGGGGGCACCGGGGAGCTGTTTTTT. Translation: CSVTSGGGTGELFF.

J is TRBJ2-7 and V is TRBV4-1; weak D call: TRBD2 (7 bases). This CDR3 is built from 16 residues. Trimming pared 0 bases from V and 2 bases from J, leaving 14 bases between. Germline V gene lookup returns CDR1 MGHRA and CDR2 YSYEKL. In nucleotides, the CDR3 is TGCGCCAGCAGCCAAGAAGGGGGGGCCCGACCCTACGAGCAGTACTTC. As protein: CASSQEGGARPYEQYF.

V is TRBV19 and J is TRBJ1-4; 8 bases align to TRBD1. The V gene end was trimmed by 2 bases and the J gene end by 4 bases; junction bases not matched to a gene: 6. Germline-derived CDR1 and CDR2 are LNHDA and SQIVND (reference sequence). CDR3 length equals 16 residues. CDR3 loop: CASSIHAGTGNEKLFF. In DNA, the CDR3 is TGTGCCAGTAGTATACATGCCGGGACAGGTAATGAAAAACTGTTTTTT.

The chain has TRBV27 and TRBJ2-6, with a possible D match to TRBD1 (5 bases). The germline gives CDR1 MNHEY, CDR2 SMNVEV (reference sequence). Trimming pared 0 bases from V and 0 bases from J, leaving 15 bases between. The CDR3 totals 19 residues. The CDR3 is CASSLSSVGLSSGANVLTF. CDR3 coding DNA: TGTGCCAGCAGTTTATCGAGTGTGGGGCTAAGCTCTGGGGCCAACGTCCTGACTTTC.

This chain uses TRBV7-9 with TRBJ2-3; D gene uncertain. V lost 0 bases, J lost 3 bases, and 7 bases lay in between. The germline V gene encodes CDR1 SEHNR and CDR2 FQNEAQ (reference sequence). This CDR3 comprises 14 residues. The CDR3 DNA reads as TGTGCCAGCAGCTTAGCGGCGGTAACAGATACGCAGTATTTT. This encodes CASSLAAVTDTQYF. The variable domain in full, with the rest retrieved from reference TRBV7-9 and TRBJ2-3, is DTGVSQNPRHKITKRGQNVTFRCDPISEHNRLYWYRQTLGQGPEFLTYFQNEAQLEKSRLLSDRFSAERPKGSFSTLEIQRTEQGDSAMYLCASSLAAVTDTQYFGPGTRLTVL.

This clone turned up a few times. This chain links TRBV5-5 with TRBJ2-7, with D perhaps matching TRBD2 (5 bases). Trimming pared 3 bases from V and 6 bases from J, leaving 16 bases between. Per germline, CDR1 SGHKS and CDR2 YYEKEE (reference sequence). There are 14 residues in the CDR3. The CDR3 region has the DNA TGTGCCAGCAGCTCCGACCCATACGGAGGCGAGCAGTACTTC. It yields the protein CASSSDPYGGEQYF.

This chain connects TRBV4-1 to TRBJ2-3; TRBD1 matches 7 bases. Germline V gene data show CDR1 as MGHRA and CDR2 as YSYEKL. J gave up 2 bases and V 4 bases, and 9 bases lay outside the gene matches. The CDR3 sequence is 16 residues long. The CDR3 protein is CASSRAPQGITDTQYF. The CDR3 coding sequence is TGCGCCAGCAGCCGGGCACCACAGGGGATCACAGATACGCAGTATTTT.

This clone was picked up one time. V and J are TRBV5-6 and TRBJ2-7, with D hard to call. Trimming took 0 bases from V and 0 from J, leaving 19 bases between them. CDR3 length equals 18 residues. The germline V gene encodes CDR1 SGHDT and CDR2 YYEEEE. Here the CDR3 DNA reads TGTGCCAGCAGCTTGGCCGTCTCGCTACGGCGGCTCTCCTACGAGCAGTACTTC. Amino acids: CASSLAVSLRRLSYEQYF.